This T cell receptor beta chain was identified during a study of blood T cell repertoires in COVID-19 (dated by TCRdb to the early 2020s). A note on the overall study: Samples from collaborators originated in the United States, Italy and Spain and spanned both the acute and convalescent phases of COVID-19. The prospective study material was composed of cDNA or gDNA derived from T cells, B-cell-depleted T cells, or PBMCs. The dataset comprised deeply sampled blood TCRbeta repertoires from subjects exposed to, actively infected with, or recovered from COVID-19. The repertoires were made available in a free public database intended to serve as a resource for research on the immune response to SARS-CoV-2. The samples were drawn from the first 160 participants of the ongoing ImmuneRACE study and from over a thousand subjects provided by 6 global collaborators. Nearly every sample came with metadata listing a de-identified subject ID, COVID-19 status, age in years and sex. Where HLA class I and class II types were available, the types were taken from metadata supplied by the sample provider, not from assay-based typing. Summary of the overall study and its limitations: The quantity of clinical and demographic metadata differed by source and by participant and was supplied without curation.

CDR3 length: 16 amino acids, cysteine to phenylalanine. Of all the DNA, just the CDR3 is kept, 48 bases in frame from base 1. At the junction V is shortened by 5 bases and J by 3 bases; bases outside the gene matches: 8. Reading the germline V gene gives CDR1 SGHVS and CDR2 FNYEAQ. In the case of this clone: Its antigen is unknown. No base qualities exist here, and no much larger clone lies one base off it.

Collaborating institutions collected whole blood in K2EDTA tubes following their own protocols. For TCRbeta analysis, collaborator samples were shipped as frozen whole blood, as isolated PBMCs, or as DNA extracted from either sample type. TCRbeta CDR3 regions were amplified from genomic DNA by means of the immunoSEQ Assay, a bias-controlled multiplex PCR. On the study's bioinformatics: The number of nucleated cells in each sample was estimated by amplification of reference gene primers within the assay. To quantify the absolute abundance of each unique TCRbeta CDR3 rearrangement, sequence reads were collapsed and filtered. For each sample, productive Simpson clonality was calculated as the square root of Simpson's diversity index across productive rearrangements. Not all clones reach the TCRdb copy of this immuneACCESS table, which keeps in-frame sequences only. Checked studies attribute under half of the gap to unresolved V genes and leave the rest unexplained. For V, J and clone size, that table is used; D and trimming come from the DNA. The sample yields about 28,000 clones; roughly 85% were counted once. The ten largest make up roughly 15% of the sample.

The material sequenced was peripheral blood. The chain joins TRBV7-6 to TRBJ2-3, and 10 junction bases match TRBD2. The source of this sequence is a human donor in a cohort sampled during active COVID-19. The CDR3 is CASSRIASGSTDTQYF. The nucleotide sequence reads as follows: TGTGCCAGCAGCCGTATAGCTAGCGGGAGTACAGATACGCAGTATTTT.